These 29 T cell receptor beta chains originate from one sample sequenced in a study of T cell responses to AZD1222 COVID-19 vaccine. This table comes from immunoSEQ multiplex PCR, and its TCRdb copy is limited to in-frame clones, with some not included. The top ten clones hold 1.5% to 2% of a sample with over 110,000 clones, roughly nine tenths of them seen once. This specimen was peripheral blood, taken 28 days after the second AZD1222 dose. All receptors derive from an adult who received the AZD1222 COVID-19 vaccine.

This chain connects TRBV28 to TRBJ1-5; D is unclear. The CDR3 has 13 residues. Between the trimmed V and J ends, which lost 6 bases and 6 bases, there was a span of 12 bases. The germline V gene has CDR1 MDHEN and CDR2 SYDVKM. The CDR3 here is CASSPPLSQPQHF. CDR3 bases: TGTGCCAGCAGCCCGCCCTTGAGTCAGCCCCAGCATTTT.

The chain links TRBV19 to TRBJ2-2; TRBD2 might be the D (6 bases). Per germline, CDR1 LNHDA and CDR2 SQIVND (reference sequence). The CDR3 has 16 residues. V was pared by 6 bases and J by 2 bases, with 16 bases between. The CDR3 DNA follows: TGTGCCAGTAGCAAAGCCGGGACTCGAAACACCGGGGAGCTGTTTTTT. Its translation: CASSKAGTRNTGELFF. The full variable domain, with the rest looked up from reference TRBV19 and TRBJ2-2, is DGGITQSPKYLFRKEGQNVTLSCEQNLNHDAMYWYRQDPGQGLRLIYYSQIVNDFQKGDIAEGYSVSREKKESFPLTVTSAQKNPTAFYLCASSKAGTRNTGELFFGEGSRLTVL.

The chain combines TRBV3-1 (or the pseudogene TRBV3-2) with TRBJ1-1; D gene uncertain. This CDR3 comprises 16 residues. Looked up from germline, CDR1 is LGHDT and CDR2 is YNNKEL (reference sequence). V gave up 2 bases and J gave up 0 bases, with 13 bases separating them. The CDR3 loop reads CASSQFLDAMNTEAFF. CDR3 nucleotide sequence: TGTGCCAGCAGCCAATTCCTCGATGCCATGAACACTGAAGCTTTCTTT.

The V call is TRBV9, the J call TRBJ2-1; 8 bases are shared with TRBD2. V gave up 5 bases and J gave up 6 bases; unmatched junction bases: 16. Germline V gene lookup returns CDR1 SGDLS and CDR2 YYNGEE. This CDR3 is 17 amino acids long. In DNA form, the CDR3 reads TGTGCCAGCAGTTATGACCCAGCGGGAGCTATCCTCAATGAGCAGTTCTTC. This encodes CASSYDPAGAILNEQFF. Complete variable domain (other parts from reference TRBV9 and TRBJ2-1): DSGVTQTPKHLITATGQRVTLRCSPRSGDLSVYWYQQSLDQGLQFLIQYYNGEERAKGNILERFSAQQFPDLHSELNLSSLELGDSALYFCASSYDPAGAILNEQFFGPGTRLTVL.

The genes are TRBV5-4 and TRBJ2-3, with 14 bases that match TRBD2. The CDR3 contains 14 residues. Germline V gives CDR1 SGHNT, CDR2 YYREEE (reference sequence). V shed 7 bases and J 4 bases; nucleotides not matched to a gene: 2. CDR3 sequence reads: CASGLAGGADTQYF. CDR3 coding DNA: TGTGCCAGCGGACTAGCGGGAGGCGCAGATACGCAGTATTTT.

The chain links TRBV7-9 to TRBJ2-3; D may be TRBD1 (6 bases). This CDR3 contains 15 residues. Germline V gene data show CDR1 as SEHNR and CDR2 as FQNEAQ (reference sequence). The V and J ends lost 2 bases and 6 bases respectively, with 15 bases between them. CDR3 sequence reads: CASSLRPQGIDTQYF. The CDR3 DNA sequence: TGTGCCAGCAGCTTAAGGCCGCAGGGGATTGATACGCAGTATTTT.

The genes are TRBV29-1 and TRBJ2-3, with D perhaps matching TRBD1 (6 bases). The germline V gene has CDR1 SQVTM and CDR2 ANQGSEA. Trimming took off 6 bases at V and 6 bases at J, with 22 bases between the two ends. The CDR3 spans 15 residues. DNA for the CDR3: TGCAGCGTCGCCAGCTACAGGGCTGGGAGTGATACGCAGTATTTT. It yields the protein CSVASYRAGSDTQYF.

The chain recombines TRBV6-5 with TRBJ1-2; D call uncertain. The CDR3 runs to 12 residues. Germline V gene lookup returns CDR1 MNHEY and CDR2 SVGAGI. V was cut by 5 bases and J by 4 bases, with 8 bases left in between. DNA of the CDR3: TGTGCCAGCAGTCGGACCGGCTATGGCTACACCTTC. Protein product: CASSRTGYGYTF.

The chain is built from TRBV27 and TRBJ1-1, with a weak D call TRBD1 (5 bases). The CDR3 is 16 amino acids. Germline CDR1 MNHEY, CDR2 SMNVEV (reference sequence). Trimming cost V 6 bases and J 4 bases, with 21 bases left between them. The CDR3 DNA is TGTGCCAGCAGCCAATTGGCCGGGGCCATGGGCACTGAAGCTTTCTTT. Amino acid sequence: CASSQLAGAMGTEAFF.

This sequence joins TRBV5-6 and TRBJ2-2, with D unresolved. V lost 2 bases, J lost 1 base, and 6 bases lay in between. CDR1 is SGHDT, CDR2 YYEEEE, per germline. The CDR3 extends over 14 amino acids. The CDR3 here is CASSLGRNTGELFF. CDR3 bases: TGTGCCAGCAGCTTAGGACGGAACACCGGGGAGCTGTTTTTT.

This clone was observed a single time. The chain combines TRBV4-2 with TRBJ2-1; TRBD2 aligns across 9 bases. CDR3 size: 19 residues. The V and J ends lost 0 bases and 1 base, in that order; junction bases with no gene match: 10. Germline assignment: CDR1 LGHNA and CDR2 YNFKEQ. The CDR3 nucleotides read TGTGCCAGCAGCCAAGATTTTAATTCCGCGGGAGGGTCCTACAATGAGCAGTTCTTC. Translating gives CASSQDFNSAGGSYNEQFF.

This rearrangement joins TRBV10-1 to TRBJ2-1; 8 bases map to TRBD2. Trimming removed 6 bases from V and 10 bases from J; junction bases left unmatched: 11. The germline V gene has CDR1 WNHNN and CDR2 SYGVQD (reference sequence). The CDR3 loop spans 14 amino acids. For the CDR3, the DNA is TGCGCCAGCAGCTTACTCCGGGAGGGGACAGAGCAGTTCTTC. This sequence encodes CASSLLREGTEQFF.

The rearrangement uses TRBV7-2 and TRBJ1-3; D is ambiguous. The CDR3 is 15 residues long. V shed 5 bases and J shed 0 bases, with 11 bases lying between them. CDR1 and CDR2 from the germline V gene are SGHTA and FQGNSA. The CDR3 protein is CASSPAGNSGNTIYF. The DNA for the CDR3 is TGTGCCAGCAGCCCGGCCGGTAACTCTGGAAACACCATATATTTT.

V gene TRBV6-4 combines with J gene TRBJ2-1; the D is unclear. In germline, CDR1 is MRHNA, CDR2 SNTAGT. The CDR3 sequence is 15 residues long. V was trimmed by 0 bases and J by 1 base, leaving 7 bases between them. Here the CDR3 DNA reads TGTGCCAGCAGTGACTCAGTAGGATCCTACAATGAGCAGTTCTTC. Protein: CASSDSVGSYNEQFF.

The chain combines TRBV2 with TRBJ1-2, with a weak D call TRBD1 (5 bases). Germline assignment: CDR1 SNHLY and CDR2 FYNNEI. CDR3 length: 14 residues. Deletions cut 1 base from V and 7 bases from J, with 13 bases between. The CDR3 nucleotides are TGTGCCAGCAGTGAAGATAGCGGGGCGGGTGGCTACACCTTC. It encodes CASSEDSGAGGYTF.

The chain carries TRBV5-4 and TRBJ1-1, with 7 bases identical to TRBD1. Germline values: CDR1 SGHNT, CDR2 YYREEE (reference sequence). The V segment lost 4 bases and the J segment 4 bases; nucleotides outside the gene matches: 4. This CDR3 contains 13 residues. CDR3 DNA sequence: TGTGCCAGCAGCGCCCCAGGGGGCACTGAAGCTTTCTTT. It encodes CASSAPGGTEAFF.

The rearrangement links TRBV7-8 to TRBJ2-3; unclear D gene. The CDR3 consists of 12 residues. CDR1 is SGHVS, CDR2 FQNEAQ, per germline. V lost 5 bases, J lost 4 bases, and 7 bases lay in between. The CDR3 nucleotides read TGTGCCAGCAGCGACGGCGCAGATACGCAGTATTTT. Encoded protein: CASSDGADTQYF.

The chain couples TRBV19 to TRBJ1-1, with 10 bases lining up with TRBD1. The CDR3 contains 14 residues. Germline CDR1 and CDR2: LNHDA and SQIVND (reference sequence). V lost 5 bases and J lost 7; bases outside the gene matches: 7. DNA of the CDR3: TGTGCCAGTAGTCCCGGGACAGGGGCGAGTGAAGCTTTCTTT. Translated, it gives CASSPGTGASEAFF.

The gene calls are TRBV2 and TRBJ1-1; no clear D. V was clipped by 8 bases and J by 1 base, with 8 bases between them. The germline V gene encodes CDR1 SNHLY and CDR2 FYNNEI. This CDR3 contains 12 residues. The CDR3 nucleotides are TGTGCCAGCCGACAAACGAACACTGAAGCTTTCTTT. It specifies CASRQTNTEAFF.

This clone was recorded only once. CDR3 bases: TGTGCCAGCAGCGGCGGGACTGGCTACGAGCAGTACTTC. It translates to CASSGGTGYEQYF. This chain uses TRBV5-4 with TRBJ2-7; D may be TRBD2 (6 bases). V was trimmed by 4 bases and J by 3 bases, leaving 11 bases between them. The CDR3 loop spans 13 amino acids. Germline V CDR1 and CDR2: SGHNT, YYREEE (reference sequence).

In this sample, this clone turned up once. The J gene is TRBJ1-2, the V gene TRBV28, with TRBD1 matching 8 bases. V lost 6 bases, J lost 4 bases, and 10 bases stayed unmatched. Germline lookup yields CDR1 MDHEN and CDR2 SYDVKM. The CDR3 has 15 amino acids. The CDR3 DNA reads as TGTGCCAGCAGAAGATCCCAGGGGGCAGGCTATGGCTACACCTTC. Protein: CASRRSQGAGYGYTF.

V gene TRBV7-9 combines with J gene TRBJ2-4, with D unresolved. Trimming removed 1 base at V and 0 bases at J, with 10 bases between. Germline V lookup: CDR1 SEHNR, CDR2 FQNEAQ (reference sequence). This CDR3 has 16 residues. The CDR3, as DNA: TGTGCCAGCAGCTTAGGGTCCCTAGGAGCCAAAAACATTCAGTACTTC. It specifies CASSLGSLGAKNIQYF.

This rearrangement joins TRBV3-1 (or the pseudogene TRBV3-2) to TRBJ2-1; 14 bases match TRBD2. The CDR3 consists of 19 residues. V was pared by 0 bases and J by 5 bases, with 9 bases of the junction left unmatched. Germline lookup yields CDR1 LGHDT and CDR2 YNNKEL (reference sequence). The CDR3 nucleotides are TGTGCCAGCAGCCAAGATTTTGTAGGACTAGCGGGGGGAGACAATGAGCAGTTCTTC. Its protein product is CASSQDFVGLAGGDNEQFF.

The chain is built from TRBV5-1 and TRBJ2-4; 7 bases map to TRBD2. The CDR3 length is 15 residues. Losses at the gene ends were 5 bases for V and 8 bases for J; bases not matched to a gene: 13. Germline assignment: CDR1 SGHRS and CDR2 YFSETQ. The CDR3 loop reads CASRLSGTPIHIQYF. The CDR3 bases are TGCGCCAGCAGGCTCAGCGGGACTCCCATACACATTCAGTACTTC.

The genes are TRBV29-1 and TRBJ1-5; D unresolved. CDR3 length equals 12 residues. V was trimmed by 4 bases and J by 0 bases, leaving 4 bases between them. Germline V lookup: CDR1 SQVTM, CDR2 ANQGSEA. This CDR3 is CSVGGSNQPQHF. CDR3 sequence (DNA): TGCAGCGTTGGAGGTAGCAATCAGCCCCAGCATTTT.

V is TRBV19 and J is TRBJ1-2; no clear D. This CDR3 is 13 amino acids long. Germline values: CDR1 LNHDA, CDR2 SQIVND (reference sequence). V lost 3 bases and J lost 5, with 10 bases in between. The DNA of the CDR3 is TGTGCCAGTAGTATCTCCATGGGGTATGGCTACACCTTC. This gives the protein CASSISMGYGYTF. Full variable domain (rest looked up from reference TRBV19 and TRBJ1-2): DGGITQSPKYLFRKEGQNVTLSCEQNLNHDAMYWYRQDPGQGLRLIYYSQIVNDFQKGDIAEGYSVSREKKESFPLTVTSAQKNPTAFYLCASSISMGYGYTFGSGTRLTVV.

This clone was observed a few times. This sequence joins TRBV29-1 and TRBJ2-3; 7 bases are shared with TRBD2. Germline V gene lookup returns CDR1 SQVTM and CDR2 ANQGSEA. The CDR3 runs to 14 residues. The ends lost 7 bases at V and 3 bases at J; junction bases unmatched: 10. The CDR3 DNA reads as TGCAGCGCCCCTGGCGGGAGCGTAACAGATACGCAGTATTTT. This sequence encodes CSAPGGSVTDTQYF.

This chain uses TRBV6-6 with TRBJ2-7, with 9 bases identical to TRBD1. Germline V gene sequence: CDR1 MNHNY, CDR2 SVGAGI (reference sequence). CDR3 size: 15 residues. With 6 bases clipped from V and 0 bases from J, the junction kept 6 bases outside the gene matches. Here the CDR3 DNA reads TGTGCCAGCAGCCCATGGACAGGGGACTCCTACGAGCAGTACTTC. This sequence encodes CASSPWTGDSYEQYF.

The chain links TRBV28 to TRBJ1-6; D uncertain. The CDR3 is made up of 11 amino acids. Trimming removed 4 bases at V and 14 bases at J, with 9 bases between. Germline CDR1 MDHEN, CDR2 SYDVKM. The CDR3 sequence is CASSSGRSLHF. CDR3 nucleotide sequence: TGTGCCAGCAGTTCCGGGAGATCCCTCCACTTT.